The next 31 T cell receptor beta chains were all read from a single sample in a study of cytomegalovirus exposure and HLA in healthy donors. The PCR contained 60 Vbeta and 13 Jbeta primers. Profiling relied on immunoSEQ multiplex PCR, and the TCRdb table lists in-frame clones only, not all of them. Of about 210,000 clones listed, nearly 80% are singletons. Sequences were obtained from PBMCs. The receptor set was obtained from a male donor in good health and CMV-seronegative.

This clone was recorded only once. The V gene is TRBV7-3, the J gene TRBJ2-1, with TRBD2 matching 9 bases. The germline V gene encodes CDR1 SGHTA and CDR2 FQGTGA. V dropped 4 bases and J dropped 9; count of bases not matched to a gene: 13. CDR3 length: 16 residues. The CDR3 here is CASSSYQREEGGEQFF. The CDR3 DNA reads TGTGCCAGCAGCTCTTACCAGCGGGAGGAAGGCGGTGAGCAGTTCTTC.

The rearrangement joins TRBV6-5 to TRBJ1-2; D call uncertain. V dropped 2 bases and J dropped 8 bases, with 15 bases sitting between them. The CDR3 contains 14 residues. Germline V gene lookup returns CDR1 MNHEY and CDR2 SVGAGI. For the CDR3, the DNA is TGTGCCAGCAGTTACCACGAGAGGGAAGACGGCTACACCTTC. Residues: CASSYHEREDGYTF.

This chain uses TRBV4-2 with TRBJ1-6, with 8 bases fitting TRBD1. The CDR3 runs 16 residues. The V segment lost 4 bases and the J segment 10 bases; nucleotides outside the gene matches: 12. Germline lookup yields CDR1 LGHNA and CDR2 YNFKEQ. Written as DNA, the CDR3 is TGTGCCAGCAGCCCCAGCCTAGGCAGGGGGCAATCACCCCTCCACTTT. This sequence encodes CASSPSLGRGQSPLHF.

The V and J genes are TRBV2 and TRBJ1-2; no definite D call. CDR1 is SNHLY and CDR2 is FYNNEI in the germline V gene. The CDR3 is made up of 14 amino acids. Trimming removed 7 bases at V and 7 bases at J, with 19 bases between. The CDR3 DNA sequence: TGTGCCAGCATAGGCATCTCGGGAAACGGTGGCTACACCTTC. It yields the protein CASIGISGNGGYTF.

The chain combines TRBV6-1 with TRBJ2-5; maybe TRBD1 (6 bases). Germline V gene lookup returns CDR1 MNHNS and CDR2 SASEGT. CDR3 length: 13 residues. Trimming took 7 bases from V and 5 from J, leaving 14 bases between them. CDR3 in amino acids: CASNQGFEETQYF. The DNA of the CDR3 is TGTGCCAGCAATCAGGGGTTTGAGGAGACCCAGTACTTC.

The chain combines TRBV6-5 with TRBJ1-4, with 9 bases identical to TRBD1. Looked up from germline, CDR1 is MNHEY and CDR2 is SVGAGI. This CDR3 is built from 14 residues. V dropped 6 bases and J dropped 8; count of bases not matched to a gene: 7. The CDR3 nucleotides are TGTGCCAGCAGGAAACAGGGGGCAAGGGAAAAACTGTTTTTT. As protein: CASRKQGAREKLFF.

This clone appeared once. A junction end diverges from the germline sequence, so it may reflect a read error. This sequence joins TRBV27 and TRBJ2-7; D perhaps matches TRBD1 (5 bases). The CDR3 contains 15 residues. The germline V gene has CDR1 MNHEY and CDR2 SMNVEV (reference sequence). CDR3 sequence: CTSSLKQGYSYEQYF. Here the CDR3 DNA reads TGTACCAGCAGTTTAAAGCAGGGCTACTCCTACGAGCAGTACTTC.

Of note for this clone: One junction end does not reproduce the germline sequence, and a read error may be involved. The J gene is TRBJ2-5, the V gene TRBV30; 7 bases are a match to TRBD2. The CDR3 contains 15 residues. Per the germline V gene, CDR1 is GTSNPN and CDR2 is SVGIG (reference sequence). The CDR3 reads CAWTLGGVPQESQYF. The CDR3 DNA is TGTGCCTGGACCTTGGGGGGGGTACCCCAAGAGTCCCAGTACTTC.

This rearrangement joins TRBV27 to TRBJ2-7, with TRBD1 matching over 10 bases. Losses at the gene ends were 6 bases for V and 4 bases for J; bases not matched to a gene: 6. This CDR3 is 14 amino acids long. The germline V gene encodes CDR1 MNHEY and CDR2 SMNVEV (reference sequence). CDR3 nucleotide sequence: TGTGCCAGCAGCATCCCGGGACAGGGGTACGAGCAGTACTTC. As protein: CASSIPGQGYEQYF.

The CDR3, as DNA: TGTGCCAGCAGCCCGCGGACAGGGATGAACACTGAAGCTTTCTTT. The encoded protein is CASSPRTGMNTEAFF. The rearrangement joins TRBV11-3 to TRBJ1-1; 8 positions match TRBD1. The CDR3 has 15 residues. CDR1 and CDR2 from the germline V gene are SGHNT and YENEEA. J lost 0 bases, V lost 5 bases, and 5 bases had no gene match.

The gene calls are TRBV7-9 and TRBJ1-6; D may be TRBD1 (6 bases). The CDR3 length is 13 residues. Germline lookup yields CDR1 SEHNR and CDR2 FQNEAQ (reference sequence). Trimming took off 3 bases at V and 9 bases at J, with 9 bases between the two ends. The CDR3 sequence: CASSLTGGSPLHF. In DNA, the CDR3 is TGTGCCAGCAGCTTGACAGGAGGTTCACCCCTCCACTTT. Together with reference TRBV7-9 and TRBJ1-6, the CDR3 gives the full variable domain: DTGVSQNPRHKITKRGQNVTFRCDPISEHNRLYWYRQTLGQGPEFLTYFQNEAQLEKSRLLSDRFSAERPKGSFSTLEIQRTEQGDSAMYLCASSLTGGSPLHFGNGTRLTVT.

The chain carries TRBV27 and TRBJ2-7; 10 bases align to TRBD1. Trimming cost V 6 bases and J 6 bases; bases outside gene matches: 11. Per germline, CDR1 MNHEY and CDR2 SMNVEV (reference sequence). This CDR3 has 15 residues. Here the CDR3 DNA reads TGTGCCAGCAGCTTCAACCGGGACAGGGGTTTCGAGCAGTACTTC. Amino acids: CASSFNRDRGFEQYF.

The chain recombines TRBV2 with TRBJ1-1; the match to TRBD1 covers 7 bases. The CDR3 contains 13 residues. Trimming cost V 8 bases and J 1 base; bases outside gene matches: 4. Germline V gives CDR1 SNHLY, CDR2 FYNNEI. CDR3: CASHDRENTEAFF. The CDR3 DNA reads TGTGCCAGCCATGACAGGGAGAACACTGAAGCTTTCTTT.

The CDR3 region is CAWDSPRTGGRGYTF. CDR3 nucleotides: TGTGCCTGGGATTCACCCCGGACAGGGGGCCGCGGCTACACCTTC. The chain couples TRBV30 to TRBJ1-2; 11 bases agree with TRBD1. V lost 5 bases, J lost 8 bases, and 13 bases stayed unmatched. Germline CDR1 reads GTSNPN; CDR2 reads SVGIG (reference sequence). This CDR3 has 15 residues.

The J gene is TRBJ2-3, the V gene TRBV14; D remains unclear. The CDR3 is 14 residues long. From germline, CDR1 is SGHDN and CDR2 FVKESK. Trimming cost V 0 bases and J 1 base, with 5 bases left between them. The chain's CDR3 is CASSQDRGTDTQYF. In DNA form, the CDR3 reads TGTGCCAGCAGCCAAGATCGGGGCACAGATACGCAGTATTTT.

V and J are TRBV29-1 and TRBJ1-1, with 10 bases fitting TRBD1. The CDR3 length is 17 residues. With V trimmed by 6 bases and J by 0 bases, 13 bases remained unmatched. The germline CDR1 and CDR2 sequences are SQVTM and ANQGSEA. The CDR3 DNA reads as TGCAGCGTACGGACCTGGGGGACAGGGGCTATGAACACTGAAGCTTTCTTT. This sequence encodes CSVRTWGTGAMNTEAFF.

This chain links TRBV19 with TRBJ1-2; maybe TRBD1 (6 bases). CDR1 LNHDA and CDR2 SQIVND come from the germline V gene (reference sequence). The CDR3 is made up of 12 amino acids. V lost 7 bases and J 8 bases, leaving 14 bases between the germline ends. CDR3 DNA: TGTGCCAGTATCGACAGGACGTGGGGCTACACCTTC. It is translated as CASIDRTWGYTF.

The DNA of the CDR3 is TGTGCCAGCAGTTACTCGTACAGTTCCGACGAGCAGTACTTC. Translation gives CASSYSYSSDEQYF. J is TRBJ2-7 and V is TRBV6-5; no clear D. The CDR3 length is 14 residues. V was trimmed by 0 bases and J by 5 bases, leaving 11 bases between them. CDR1 and CDR2 (germline): MNHEY, SVGAGI.

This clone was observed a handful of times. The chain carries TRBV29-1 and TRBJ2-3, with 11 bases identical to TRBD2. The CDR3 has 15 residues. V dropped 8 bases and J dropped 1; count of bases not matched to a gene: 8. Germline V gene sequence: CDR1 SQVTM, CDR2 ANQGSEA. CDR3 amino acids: CSPSVLAGGTDTQYF. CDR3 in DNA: TGCAGCCCCTCAGTACTAGCGGGGGGCACAGATACGCAGTATTTT.

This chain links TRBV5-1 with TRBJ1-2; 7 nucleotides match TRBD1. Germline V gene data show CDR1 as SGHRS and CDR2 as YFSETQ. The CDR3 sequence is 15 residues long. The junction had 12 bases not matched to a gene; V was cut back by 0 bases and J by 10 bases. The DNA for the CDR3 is TGCGCCAGCAGCTTGGGTAATTCGGGACAGTCCGACTACACCTTC. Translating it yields CASSLGNSGQSDYTF.

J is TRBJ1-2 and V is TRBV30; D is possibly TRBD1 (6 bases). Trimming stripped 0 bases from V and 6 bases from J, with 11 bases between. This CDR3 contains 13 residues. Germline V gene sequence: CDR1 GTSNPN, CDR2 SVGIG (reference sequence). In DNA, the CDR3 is TGTGCCTGGAGTGTAGGGGGACGGCATGGCTACACCTTC. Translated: CAWSVGGRHGYTF. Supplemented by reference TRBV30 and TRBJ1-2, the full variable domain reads SQTIHQWPATLVQPVGSPLSLECTVEGTSNPNLYWYRQAAGRGLQLLFYSVGIGQISSEVPQNLSASRPQDRQFILSSKKLLLSDSGFYLCAWSVGGRHGYTFGSGTRLTVV.

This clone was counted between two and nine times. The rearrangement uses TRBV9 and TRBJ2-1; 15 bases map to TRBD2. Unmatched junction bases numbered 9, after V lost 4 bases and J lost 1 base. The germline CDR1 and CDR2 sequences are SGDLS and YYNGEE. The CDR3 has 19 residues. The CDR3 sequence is CASSSGQGLAGGSYNEQFF. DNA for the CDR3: TGTGCCAGCAGCTCCGGCCAGGGACTAGCGGGGGGTTCCTACAATGAGCAGTTCTTC. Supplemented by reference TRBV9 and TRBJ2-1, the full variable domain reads DSGVTQTPKHLITATGQRVTLRCSPRSGDLSVYWYQQSLDQGLQFLIQYYNGEERAKGNILERFSAQQFPDLHSELNLSSLELGDSALYFCASSSGQGLAGGSYNEQFFGPGTRLTVL.

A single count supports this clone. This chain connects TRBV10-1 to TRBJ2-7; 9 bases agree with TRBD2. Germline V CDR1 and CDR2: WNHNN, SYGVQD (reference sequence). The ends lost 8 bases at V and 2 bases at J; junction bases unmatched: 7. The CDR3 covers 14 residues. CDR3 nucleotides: TGCGCCAGCCAAACGGAGCGGGGGGCCTACGAGCAGTACTTC. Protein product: CASQTERGAYEQYF.

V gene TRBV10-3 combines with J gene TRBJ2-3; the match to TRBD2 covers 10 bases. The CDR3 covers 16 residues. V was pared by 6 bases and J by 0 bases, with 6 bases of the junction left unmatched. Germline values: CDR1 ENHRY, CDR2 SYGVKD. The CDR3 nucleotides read TGTGCCATCAGCGAAAGGACTAGCGGTAGCACAGATACGCAGTATTTT. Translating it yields CAISERTSGSTDTQYF.

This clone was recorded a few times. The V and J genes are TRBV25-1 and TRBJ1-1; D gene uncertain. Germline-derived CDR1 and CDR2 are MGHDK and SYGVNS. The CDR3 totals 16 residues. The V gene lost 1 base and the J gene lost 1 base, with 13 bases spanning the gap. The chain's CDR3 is CASSESRVMGNTEAFF. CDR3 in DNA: TGTGCCAGCAGTGAATCCCGGGTTATGGGGAACACTGAAGCTTTCTTT. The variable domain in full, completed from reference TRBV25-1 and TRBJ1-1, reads EADIYQTPRYLVIGTGKKITLECSQTMGHDKMYWYQQDPGMELHLIHYSYGVNSTEKGDLSSESTVSRIRTEHFPLTLESARPSHTSQYLCASSESRVMGNTEAFFGQGTRLTVV.

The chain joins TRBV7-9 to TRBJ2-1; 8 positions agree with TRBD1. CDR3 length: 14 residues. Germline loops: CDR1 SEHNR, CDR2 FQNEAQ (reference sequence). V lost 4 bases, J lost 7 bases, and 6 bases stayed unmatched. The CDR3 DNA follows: TGTGCCAGCAGCTCAGGGGGCCTGGGTAATGAGCAGTTCTTC. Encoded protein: CASSSGGLGNEQFF.

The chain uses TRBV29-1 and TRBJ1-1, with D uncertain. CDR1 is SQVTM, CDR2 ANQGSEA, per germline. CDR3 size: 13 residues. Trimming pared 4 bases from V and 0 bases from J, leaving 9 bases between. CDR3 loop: CSVASSLNTEAFF. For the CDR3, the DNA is TGCAGCGTTGCATCCAGTCTGAACACTGAAGCTTTCTTT.

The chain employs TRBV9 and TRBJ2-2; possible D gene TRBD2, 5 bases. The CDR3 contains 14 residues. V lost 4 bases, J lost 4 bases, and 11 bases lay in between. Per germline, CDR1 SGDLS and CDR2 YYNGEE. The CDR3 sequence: CASSSPGGTGELFF. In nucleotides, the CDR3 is TGTGCCAGCAGCTCCCCTGGAGGCACCGGGGAGCTGTTTTTT.

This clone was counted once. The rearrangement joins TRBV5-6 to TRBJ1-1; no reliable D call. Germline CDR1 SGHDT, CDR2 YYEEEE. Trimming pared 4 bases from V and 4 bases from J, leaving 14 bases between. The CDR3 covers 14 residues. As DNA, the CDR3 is TGTGCCAGCAGCCATACGAGTTGGGCCACTGAAGCTTTCTTT. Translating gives CASSHTSWATEAFF.

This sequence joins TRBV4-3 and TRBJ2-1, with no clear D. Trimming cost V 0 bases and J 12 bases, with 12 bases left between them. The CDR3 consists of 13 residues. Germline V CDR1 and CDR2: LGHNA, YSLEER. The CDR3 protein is CASSQDLSWRQFF. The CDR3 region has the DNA TGCGCCAGCAGCCAAGATTTAAGCTGGAGGCAGTTCTTC.

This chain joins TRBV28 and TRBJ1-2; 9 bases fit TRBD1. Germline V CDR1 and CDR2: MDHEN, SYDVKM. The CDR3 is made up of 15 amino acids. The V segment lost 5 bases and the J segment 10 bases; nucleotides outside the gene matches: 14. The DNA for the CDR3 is TGTGCCAGCAGTACAGGGGGCAAGGGACCTGAGTACTACACCTTC. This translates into CASSTGGKGPEYYTF.